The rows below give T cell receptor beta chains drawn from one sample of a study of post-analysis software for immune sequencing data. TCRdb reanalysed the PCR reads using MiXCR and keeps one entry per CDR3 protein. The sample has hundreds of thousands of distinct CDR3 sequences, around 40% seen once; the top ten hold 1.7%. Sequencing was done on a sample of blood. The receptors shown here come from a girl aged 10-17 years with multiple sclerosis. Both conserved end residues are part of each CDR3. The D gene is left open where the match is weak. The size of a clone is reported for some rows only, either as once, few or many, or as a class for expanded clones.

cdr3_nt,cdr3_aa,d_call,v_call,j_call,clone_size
TGTGCCAGCAGTATAGTACTACATGAAAAACTGTTTTTT,CASSIVLHEKLFF,-,TRBV12-3/TRBV12-4,TRBJ1-4,-
TGTGCCAGCAGCCTCACAGGGGGGCGTGGGTATGGCTACACCTTC,CASSLTGGRGYGYTF,TRBD1,TRBV12-3/TRBV12-4,TRBJ1-2,-
TGTGCCAGCAGTACTCGTCTGGGGAACTATGGCTACACCTTC,CASSTRLGNYGYTF,-,TRBV12-3/TRBV12-4,TRBJ1-2,-
TGTGCCAGCAGCCTCAGGTCGGCGAGGGTTAACTATGGCTACACCTTC,CASSLRSARVNYGYTF,-,TRBV9,TRBJ1-2,few
TGTGCCAGCAGCCCTCGGCTCTTTGAGCAGTACTTC,CASSPRLFEQYF,-,TRBV12-3/TRBV12-4,TRBJ2-7,few
TGTGCCAGCAGCGCGACTAGCGGGGCTTCCTACGAGCAGTACTTC,CASSATSGASYEQYF,TRBD2,TRBV9,TRBJ2-7,-
TGTGCCAGCAGCCGAGGGTGGACAGGGTCCTACGAGCAGTACTTC,CASSRGWTGSYEQYF,TRBD1,TRBV7-2,TRBJ2-7,-
TGTGCCAGCAGCTTAAGTGTGGGGTGGGGCTACACCTTC,CASSLSVGWGYTF,-,TRBV7-2,TRBJ1-2,-
TGCAGCGTAGGGGACAACTACGAGCAGTACTTC,CSVGDNYEQYF,-,TRBV29-1,TRBJ2-7,many
TGCAGCGTTGTCGGGAGATTCGGTGAGAATGAGCAGTTCTTC,CSVVGRFGENEQFF,-,TRBV29-1,TRBJ2-1,-
TGCGCCAGCAGCTGGGCTGACGGATACACAGATACGCAGTATTTT,CASSWADGYTDTQYF,-,TRBV5-1,TRBJ2-3,few
TGTGCCAGCAGTGAGAGATCCAATCAGCCCCAGCATTTT,CASSERSNQPQHF,-,TRBV6-1,TRBJ1-5,-
TGTGCCAGCGGCTACAGGGGCGGGAATGAGCAGTTCTTC,CASGYRGGNEQFF,TRBD1,TRBV6-5,TRBJ2-1,-
TGTGCCAGCAGCTTATCAAGTGGGAGCGGGGAAGAGACCCAGTTCTTC,CASSLSSGSGEETQFF,TRBD2,TRBV7-9,TRBJ2-1,-
TGTGCCAGCAGCCTAGAAGACAGGGGCCTCTCTGGGGCCAACGTCCTGACTTTC,CASSLEDRGLSGANVLTF,TRBD1,TRBV7-9,TRBJ2-6,few
TGTGCCAGCAGCTTATCAGGGAATGCCTACGAGCAGTACTTC,CASSLSGNAYEQYF,-,TRBV7-8,TRBJ2-7,-
TGTGCCAGCAGCTCTACTGGGCAGTCTAGCGGGACCGCCGGGTCCTACAATGAGCAGTTCTTC,CASSSTGQSSGTAGSYNEQFF,TRBD2,TRBV11-1,TRBJ2-1,-
TGTGCCAGCAGCGGGTCCTATAGCATCTATGGCTACACCTTC,CASSGSYSIYGYTF,-,TRBV27,TRBJ1-2,once
TGTGCCAGCAGCGATTTATCAGGGACGGGGGATGAGCAGTTCTTC,CASSDLSGTGDEQFF,-,TRBV5-6,TRBJ2-1,-
TGTGCCAGCAGTCGACGCGCGGTAACCCAGTACTTC,CASSRRAVTQYF,-,TRBV12-3/TRBV12-4,TRBJ2-5,few
TGCGCCAGCAGCGAACATGGAAACACCATATATTTT,CASSEHGNTIYF,-,TRBV5-1,TRBJ1-3,-
TGTGCCATCACCCGGGACAGGGACTACGAGCAGTACTTC,CAITRDRDYEQYF,TRBD1,TRBV10-3,TRBJ2-7,-
TGCGCCAGCAGCTATGCCCGGCTGGCGGGAGACAATGAGCAGTTCTTC,CASSYARLAGDNEQFF,TRBD2,TRBV4-1,TRBJ2-1,few
TGCGCCAGCAGCCTCGGAATGTATGGCTACACCTTC,CASSLGMYGYTF,-,TRBV4-1,TRBJ1-2,-
TGCGCCAGCAGCCCGACCCCCGACCAGCCCCAGCATTTT,CASSPTPDQPQHF,-,TRBV5-1,TRBJ1-5,-
TGTGCCATCAGTGAGTCGATCGGGGCCATCTACGAGCAGTACTTC,CAISESIGAIYEQYF,-,TRBV10-3,TRBJ2-7,-
TGCGCCAGCAGCCAAGTAAGCCCAGGCAATCAGCCCCAGCATTTT,CASSQVSPGNQPQHF,-,TRBV4-1,TRBJ1-5,few
TGTGCCAGCAGCGCACCAGGGGGCGACTATGGCTACACCTTC,CASSAPGGDYGYTF,TRBD1,TRBV9,TRBJ1-2,-
TGCGCCAGCAGCCCGGGACTACAGGGGTCCAACACTGAAGCTTTCTTT,CASSPGLQGSNTEAFF,TRBD1,TRBV5-1,TRBJ1-1,few
TGTGCCAGCAGCTTAAAGTGGGGGACAGCCCTTTACAATGAGCAGTTCTTC,CASSLKWGTALYNEQFF,TRBD1,TRBV7-2,TRBJ2-1,-
TGTGCCAGCAGCCCCGCCGGCGTGGGGACTGGGAACACTGAAGCTTTCTTT,CASSPAGVGTGNTEAFF,-,TRBV7-8,TRBJ1-1,-
TGTGCCAGTAGATCCGGGACTAGCGGCCTAGCCAAAAACATTCAGTACTTC,CASRSGTSGLAKNIQYF,TRBD2,TRBV25-1,TRBJ2-4,few
TGCGCCAGCAGCCCGGGACAGGGGAGGAACTATGGCTACACCTTC,CASSPGQGRNYGYTF,TRBD1,TRBV5-1,TRBJ1-2,once
TGCAGTGCTAGCGGACCGCCGGGTAGTCAGCCCCAGCATTTT,CSASGPPGSQPQHF,-,TRBV20-1,TRBJ1-5,-
TGCAGCGCCGAACCCTTAGACAGGGGAGATAGAGCAGATACGCAGTATTTT,CSAEPLDRGDRADTQYF,TRBD1,TRBV29-1,TRBJ2-3,-
TGTGCCAGCAGCGTAACCCTGTTTCTTAGCTCCTACAATGAGCAGTTCTTC,CASSVTLFLSSYNEQFF,-,TRBV9,TRBJ2-1,-
TGCGCCAGCAGCGACCAGCGAAGCGATGAGCAGTTCTTC,CASSDQRSDEQFF,-,TRBV5-1,TRBJ2-1,-
TGTGCCAGCAGTCACCCCTCTGGGACAGACTACAATGAGCAGTTCTTC,CASSHPSGTDYNEQFF,TRBD1,TRBV6-5,TRBJ2-1,-
TGCAGCGTTGTGGACAGGGCGTTCAATCAGCCCCAGCATTTT,CSVVDRAFNQPQHF,TRBD1,TRBV29-1,TRBJ1-5,-
TGTGCCAGCAGCTTAGGCGCGGGGACGAACACCGGGGAGCTGTTTTTT,CASSLGAGTNTGELFF,-,TRBV5-4,TRBJ2-2,-
TGTGCCAGCAGCTTTCAGGATCCCTACGAGCAGTACTTC,CASSFQDPYEQYF,-,TRBV7-2,TRBJ2-7,-
TGCAGTGCTAGTACCCGGACAGGGGATGGGGAGCAGTACTTC,CSASTRTGDGEQYF,TRBD1,TRBV20-1,TRBJ2-7,-
TGCGCCAGCAGCTTGGAATTAGCCTCTCCCTACGAGCAGTACTTC,CASSLELASPYEQYF,-,TRBV5-1,TRBJ2-7,few
TGCAGTGCTCGTCTAGCGGGCACCTACAATGAGCAGTTCTTC,CSARLAGTYNEQFF,TRBD2,TRBV20-1,TRBJ2-1,few
TGTGCCAGCAGCTGGAGTAGCGGAAATGAGCAGTTCTTC,CASSWSSGNEQFF,-,TRBV5-6,TRBJ2-1,-
TGCAGTGCTAGTGACGGGCGGTCCTACAATGAGCAGTTCTTC,CSASDGRSYNEQFF,-,TRBV20-1,TRBJ2-1,-
TGCAGCGTTGCCGGGACTAGCGGGGTTAGCTCCTACAATGAGCAGTTCTTC,CSVAGTSGVSSYNEQFF,TRBD2,TRBV29-1,TRBJ2-1,-
TGTGCCAGCAGTACGACTGCGGACCCACTCTACAATGAGCAGTTCTTC,CASSTTADPLYNEQFF,-,TRBV11-3,TRBJ2-1,-
TGCGCCAGTTCGTGGGACTTAACGTCTTACGAGCAGTACTTC,CASSWDLTSYEQYF,-,TRBV10-2,TRBJ2-7,-
TGCGCCAGCAGCCCTGATCCGGGACAGAACTACGAGCAGTACTTC,CASSPDPGQNYEQYF,TRBD1,TRBV5-1,TRBJ2-7,-
TGTGCCAGCAGTCCCAGGACTACAGGCTACAATGAGCAGTTCTTC,CASSPRTTGYNEQFF,-,TRBV12-3/TRBV12-4,TRBJ2-1,-
TGCAGCGTTGGGCAATACCAAGAGACCCAGTACTTC,CSVGQYQETQYF,-,TRBV29-1,TRBJ2-5,many
TGTGCCAGCAGGCCCGGGACTAGCTCAGCCCAAGATACGCAGTATTTT,CASRPGTSSAQDTQYF,TRBD2,TRBV12-3/TRBV12-4,TRBJ2-3,-
TGTGCCAGCAGCAACGGACAGGGCGCAGCAGATACGCAGTATTTT,CASSNGQGAADTQYF,TRBD1,TRBV7-9,TRBJ2-3,-
TGCAGCTCCCAAGGACCCACAGGGCTTGGAGATACGCAGTATTTT,CSSQGPTGLGDTQYF,-,TRBV29-1,TRBJ2-3,few
TGTGCCTCAGGGAACAATCAGCCCCAGCATTTT,CASGNNQPQHF,-,TRBV12-3/TRBV12-4,TRBJ1-5,few
TGCGCCAGCAGCCGAGGGACAGAAGGCTACGAGCAGTACTTC,CASSRGTEGYEQYF,TRBD1,TRBV5-1,TRBJ2-7,-
TGCAGTGCTAGTTCCGCTAGAACCCAGTACTTC,CSASSARTQYF,-,TRBV20-1,TRBJ2-7,-
TGTGCCAGCAGCTCTGAGTGGGCCGCGGGCGGAGAGACCCAGTACTTC,CASSSEWAAGGETQYF,-,TRBV7-7,TRBJ2-5,-